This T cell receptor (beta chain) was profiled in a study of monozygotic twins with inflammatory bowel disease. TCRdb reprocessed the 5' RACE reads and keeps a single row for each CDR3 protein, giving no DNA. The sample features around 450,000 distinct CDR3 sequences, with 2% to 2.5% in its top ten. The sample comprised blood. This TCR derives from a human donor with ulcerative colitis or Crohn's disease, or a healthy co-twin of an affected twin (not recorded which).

CDR3 protein: CASSIGAGGEDEQFF. The V gene is TRBV19, the J gene TRBJ2-1; TCRdb outputs TRBD2, but without DNA this stays unchecked. The germline CDR1 and CDR2 sequences are LNHDA and SQIVND (reference sequence). This CDR3 region has 15 residues. The variable domain in full, with the rest retrieved from reference TRBV19 and TRBJ2-1, is DGGITQSPKYLFRKEGQNVTLSCEQNLNHDAMYWYRQDPGQGLRLIYYSQIVNDFQKGDIAEGYSVSREKKESFPLTVTSAQKNPTAFYLCASSIGAGGEDEQFFGPGTRLTVL.